This TCR beta chain derives from a study of T cell clonality in common variable immunodeficiency (dated by TCRdb to 2014 to 2015). This clone was detected many times. Its antigen is not yet known. The read terminates 3 residues before the CDR3 end, so the remaining end is supplied by the germline J gene. Equivalent amounts of genomic DNA from CVID and control samples were used as sequencing input. For every sample, a 60 bp segment covering the rearranged TCRbeta CDR3 region was amplified and then sequenced. TCRbeta amplification used the immunoSEQ assay, a bias-corrected multiplex PCR with high-throughput sequencing. The original methods were these. Each unique nucleotide sequence was treated as a clone and annotated with V, D and J genes, copy number and frequency. Sequences were labeled productive if in frame, and non-productive if out of frame or containing stop codons. Clonality was calculated from Shannon's entropy as previously described. Mean CDR3 Kyte-Doolittle hydropathy was derived from the predicted amino acid sequences of productive clones. Hierarchical clustering of scaled V gene usage was performed with the R hclust function using Manhattan distance and complete linkage. To assess clone sharing by CDR3 amino acid sequence, 12 repertoires per group were resampled over 100 rounds. The repertoires were screened for approximately 63 published EBV-specific TCRbeta sequences and 200 to 250 published CMV-specific TCRbeta sequences. A couple of CVID samples yielding fewer than 10,000 sequences were excluded from analysis, leaving over 35 CVID repertoires. In TCRdb, the immuneACCESS table is reduced to in-frame sequences with V and J assigned. These tables do not hold every clone; where another copy was compared, an unresolved V gene accounts for under half, and the others remain unexplained. That table is the source of V, J and clone size, and D and trimming were worked out from the DNA. The table shows fewer than 70,000 clones here, with no singletons. Over 1.5% of the sample is taken by the ten largest.

V and J lose 5 bases and 5 bases, and a span of 19 bases separates them. The CDR3 starts with the cysteine, ends with the phenylalanine, and has 15 residues. The DNA covers only part of the CDR3, 36 bases in frame from base 1. Both CVID patients and healthy controls were predominantly of Caucasian heritage. Heparinized peripheral whole blood samples of roughly 5 to 9 ml were obtained from each donor. TCRbeta CDR3 repertoires were sequenced from genomic DNA of adults with common variable immune deficiency (CVID) and healthy adult controls. There were about 22 healthy adult volunteers in the control group (about 12 female and roughly 10 male), ranging in age from about 20 to 66 years, with a mean age of around 31. To isolate peripheral blood mononuclear cells, diluted blood was subjected to density centrifugation over Hypaque 1077 or Ficoll-Paque. Unsorted mononuclear cells served as the source of genomic DNA, which was extracted either by Qiagen column purification or by a centrifugation-based method.

Overall results and qualifications from the work: CVID subjects shared fewer TCRbeta clones with each other than healthy controls did (p < 0.0001). Reportedly, TCRbeta sequences from CVID had fewer deletions and N-nucleotide insertions, and highly modified clones with 13 or more V deletions were absent from CVID. Differences among patients in the CVID cohort limited the correlations between repertoire features and clinical complications. According to the authors, figuring out what caused the increased clonality in CVID would require sequencing the repertoires of T cell subpopulations. Even though DNA input was equal, the average per sample came to 80,000 to 100,000 unique sequences for controls compared with 25,000 to 40,000 for CVID samples. TCRbeta clonality was higher in CVID subjects than in healthy controls (t-test p = 0.018), and the increase was most characteristic of about a third of subjects.

The TCR comes from a person aged 18 to 75 in good health. The sequencing input was peripheral blood mononuclear cells. The chain is encoded by TRBV12-3 or TRBV12-4 joined to TRBJ2-7; the D gene remains uncertain. The CDR3 bases that were read are TGTGCCAGCAGTCCCACTACACGAGTCCGGGACGAG. This gives the protein CASSPTTRVRDE. The whole CDR3 sequence reads CASSPTTRVRDEQYF.